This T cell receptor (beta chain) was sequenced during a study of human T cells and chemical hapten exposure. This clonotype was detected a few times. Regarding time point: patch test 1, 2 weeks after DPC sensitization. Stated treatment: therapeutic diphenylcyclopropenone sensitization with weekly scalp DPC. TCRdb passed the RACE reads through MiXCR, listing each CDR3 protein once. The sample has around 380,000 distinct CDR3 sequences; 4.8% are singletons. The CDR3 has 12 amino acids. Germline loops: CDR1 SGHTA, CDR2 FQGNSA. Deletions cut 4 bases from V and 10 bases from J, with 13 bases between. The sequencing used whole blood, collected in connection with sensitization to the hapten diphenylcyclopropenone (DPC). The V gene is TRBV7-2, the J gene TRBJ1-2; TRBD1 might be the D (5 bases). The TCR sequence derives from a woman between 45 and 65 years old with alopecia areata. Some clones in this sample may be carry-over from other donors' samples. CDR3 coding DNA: TGTGCCAGCAGCTCAAGGGACGGCCCCTACACCTTC. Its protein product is CASSSRDGPYTF. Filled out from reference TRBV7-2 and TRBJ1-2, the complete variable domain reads GAGVSQSPSNKVTEKGKDVELRCDPISGHTALYWYRQSLGQGLEFLIYFQGNSAPDKSGLPSDRFSAERTGGSVSTLTIQRTQQEDSAVYLCASSSRDGPYTFGSGTRLTVV.